These 26 T cell receptor beta chains were all obtained from the same sample, sequenced in a study of shared clonotypes between healthy human individuals. Naive CD8 cells lacked CD45RO, underwent positive selection for CCR7 and left out terminally differentiated effector memory CD45RA+ cells. Sequencing used immunoSEQ multiplex PCR; TCRdb keeps in-frame clones, though not all of them. The table includes fewer than 850,000 clones, about 96% detected once. Specimen: naive CD8+ T cells sorted from blood. Source of these receptors: a man aged 25-40 years in good health.

V gene TRBV7-9 combines with J gene TRBJ2-7; no firm D call. V lost 5 bases and J 0 bases, leaving 11 bases between the germline ends. Per the germline V gene, CDR1 is SEHNR and CDR2 is FQNEAQ (reference sequence). This CDR3 contains 14 residues. Here the CDR3 reads CASSTAYNSYEQYF. For the CDR3, the DNA is TGTGCCAGCAGCACCGCATACAACTCCTACGAGCAGTACTTC.

The rearrangement joins TRBV6-1 to TRBJ2-3; D gene ambiguous. Between the trimmed V and J ends, which lost 0 bases and 2 bases, there was a span of 9 bases. The CDR3 has 15 residues. Germline V gives CDR1 MNHNS, CDR2 SASEGT. CDR3: CASSEARSATDTQYF. The CDR3 DNA reads as TGTGCCAGCAGTGAAGCGCGAAGTGCCACAGATACGCAGTATTTT.

The gene calls are TRBV7-6 and TRBJ2-7; TRBD2 is a possible D gene (6 bases). The CDR3 contains 13 residues. The V end was cut by 4 bases, the J end by 0 bases, with 7 bases between. CDR1 is SGHVS and CDR2 is FNYEAQ in the germline V gene. The CDR3: CASSSSDSYEQYF. For the CDR3, the DNA is TGTGCCAGCAGCTCTAGCGACTCCTACGAGCAGTACTTC.

The V gene is TRBV28, the J gene TRBJ2-7; 8 positions agree with TRBD1. Germline V gene lookup returns CDR1 MDHEN and CDR2 SYDVKM. The V gene end was trimmed by 5 bases and the J gene end by 0 bases; junction bases not matched to a gene: 9. The CDR3 totals 16 residues. The CDR3 coding sequence is TGTGCCAGCAGTAATCAGGGGGCGTTGAGCTCCTACGAGCAGTACTTC. Residues: CASSNQGALSSYEQYF. Full variable domain (remainder filled in from reference TRBV28 and TRBJ2-7): DVKVTQSSRYLVKRTGEKVFLECVQDMDHENMFWYRQDPGLGLRLIYFSYDVKMKEKGDIPEGYSVSREKKERFSLILESASTNQTSMYLCASSNQGALSSYEQYFGPGTRLTVT.

This clone was seen a single time. The DNA of the CDR3 is TGTGCCAGCTCACCAATCACATCGCTCTACAATGAGCAGTTCTTC. As protein: CASSPITSLYNEQFF. The rearrangement uses TRBV18 and TRBJ2-1; D gene ambiguous. The germline V and J ends were trimmed by 2 bases and 3 bases, with 11 bases remaining between them. The length of the CDR3 is 15 residues. The germline gives CDR1 KGHSH, CDR2 LQKENI.

This sequence joins TRBV7-9 and TRBJ2-7; weak D call: TRBD1 (6 bases). This CDR3 is built from 14 residues. Germline V gives CDR1 SEHNR, CDR2 FQNEAQ (reference sequence). Trimming left V 0 bases short and J 4 bases short, with 10 bases between. This chain's CDR3 is CASSLAGARYEQYF. In nucleotides, the CDR3 is TGTGCCAGCAGCTTAGCGGGGGCTAGGTACGAGCAGTACTTC.

The V and J genes are TRBV11-2 and TRBJ2-6; D perhaps matches TRBD1 (5 bases). This CDR3 has 15 amino acids. V lost 2 bases and J lost 2, with 7 bases in between. The germline V gene encodes CDR1 SGHAT and CDR2 FQNNGV. CDR3 amino acids: CASSLSRAGANVLTF. As DNA, the CDR3 is TGTGCCAGCAGCTTAAGCAGGGCTGGGGCCAACGTCCTGACTTTC.

This rearrangement joins TRBV4-1 to TRBJ1-2, with a tentative D call TRBD1 (6 bases). Trimming took 4 bases from V and 3 from J, leaving 12 bases between them. The CDR3 totals 14 residues. CDR1 and CDR2 (germline): MGHRA, YSYEKL. The CDR3 DNA reads as TGCGCCAGCAGCCTCCGGAAGGGGGACTATGGCTACACCTTC. It codes for CASSLRKGDYGYTF.

The J gene is TRBJ2-1, the V gene TRBV19, with TRBD2 identical over 9 bases. The CDR3 is 15 residues long. Germline CDR1 reads LNHDA; CDR2 reads SQIVND (reference sequence). Trimming at V came to 4 bases and at J to 7 bases, leaving 8 bases not matched to a gene. CDR3 in DNA: TGTGCCAGTAGTAACTGGCTAGCGGGGCATAATGAGCAGTTCTTC. Its translation is CASSNWLAGHNEQFF.

This chain connects TRBV21-1 to TRBJ2-1; the DNA was not used to check the table's D call, TRBD1. TRBV21-1 is a listed pseudogene. This CDR3 is built from 16 residues. CDR3 coding DNA: TGTGCCAGCAGCATCCAACAGCATTACTCCTACAATGAGCAGTTCTTC. Translated: CASSIQQHYSYNEQFF.

This clone was counted ten times or more. The chain employs TRBV29-1 and TRBJ2-5, with 12 bases identical to TRBD2. From germline, CDR1 is SQVTM and CDR2 ANQGSEA. Trimming cost V 3 bases and J 5 bases; bases outside gene matches: 10. This CDR3 region has 16 residues. The CDR3 DNA sequence: TGCAGCGTTGAGGGGCTAGCGGGAGGGAGCGGGGAGACCCAGTACTTC. This gives the protein CSVEGLAGGSGETQYF.

The CDR3 loop is CASSENPWREQYF. The CDR3 nucleotides are TGTGCCAGCAGCGAAAACCCCTGGCGAGAGCAGTACTTC. The chain recombines TRBV11-3 with TRBJ2-7, with unresolved D. The V end was cut by 5 bases, the J end by 7 bases, with 15 bases between. Germline CDR1 reads SGHNT; CDR2 reads YENEEA. The CDR3 consists of 13 residues.

The rearrangement links TRBV9 to TRBJ2-7; TRBD1 matches at 8 bases. J lost 2 bases, V lost 3 bases, and 1 base had no gene match. CDR3 size: 13 residues. CDR1 and CDR2 from the germline V gene are SGDLS and YYNGEE. The CDR3 loop is CASSGQGPYEQYF. Written as DNA, the CDR3 is TGTGCCAGCAGCGGACAGGGGCCCTACGAGCAGTACTTC.

This chain connects TRBV15 to TRBJ2-7; no definite D call. The V gene's germline CDR1 is LNHNV and CDR2 YYDKDF (reference sequence). The CDR3 consists of 15 residues. V was cut by 3 bases and J by 3 bases, with 15 bases left in between. The DNA for the CDR3 is TGTGCCACCAGCAGCGGGCTGGGTACGGACTACGAGCAGTACTTC. Its translation is CATSSGLGTDYEQYF. The entire variable domain, with the rest obtained from reference TRBV15 and TRBJ2-7, is as follows: DAMVIQNPRYQVTQFGKPVTLSCSQTLNHNVMYWYQQKSSQAPKLLFHYYDKDFNNEADTPDNFQSRRPNTSFCFLDIRSPGLGDTAMYLCATSSGLGTDYEQYFGPGTRLTVT.

The V and J genes are TRBV28 and TRBJ1-1; D may be TRBD1 (5 bases). The CDR3 runs to 13 residues. The V gene's germline CDR1 is MDHEN and CDR2 SYDVKM. Trimming cost V 6 bases and J 4 bases, with 12 bases left between them. DNA of the CDR3: TGTGCCAGCAGGCCTCAGGGTGGCACTGAAGCTTTCTTT. Residues: CASRPQGGTEAFF.

The rearrangement joins TRBV5-4 to TRBJ2-7; D may correspond to TRBD1 or TRBD2 (5 bases each). Trimming removed 2 bases at V and 6 bases at J, with 15 bases between. This CDR3 is built from 14 residues. Per germline, CDR1 SGHNT and CDR2 YYREEE (reference sequence). The CDR3 here is CASSLGEKPPEQYF. The CDR3 DNA is TGTGCCAGCAGCTTAGGGGAGAAGCCCCCCGAGCAGTACTTC.

This rearrangement joins TRBV6-5 to TRBJ1-2; D uncertain. V dropped 6 bases and J dropped 4 bases, with 6 bases sitting between them. Germline CDR1 and CDR2: MNHEY and SVGAGI. The CDR3 extends over 11 amino acids. CDR3 sequence (DNA): TGTGCCAGCAGCGGTACCTATGGCTACACCTTC. Residues: CASSGTYGYTF.

The rearrangement uses TRBV7-9 and TRBJ2-3, with TRBD2 identical over 13 bases. The CDR3 covers 16 residues. From germline, CDR1 is SEHNR and CDR2 FQNEAQ (reference sequence). After removal of 6 bases from V and 4 bases from J, the junction contained 7 bases not matched to a gene. CDR3 sequence reads: CASRTSGLAGPDTQYF. CDR3 sequence (DNA): TGTGCCAGCAGAACCTCGGGACTAGCGGGACCAGATACGCAGTATTTT.

In its sample, this clone was seen once. The chain carries TRBV7-6 and TRBJ1-1; 10 nucleotides align to TRBD1. V dropped 0 bases and J dropped 5; count of bases not matched to a gene: 6. The CDR3 has 16 amino acids. CDR1 and CDR2 (germline): SGHVS, FNYEAQ. The chain's CDR3 is CASSLAGTGVGTEAFF. The CDR3 bases are TGTGCCAGCAGCTTAGCGGGGACAGGGGTTGGGACTGAAGCTTTCTTT.

This chain uses TRBV7-2 with TRBJ2-5, with a weak D call TRBD1 (7 bases). The CDR3 consists of 15 residues. The V end lost 1 base, the J end lost 7 bases, and 16 bases lay between the germline ends. CDR1 and CDR2 from the germline V gene are SGHTA and FQGNSA. The CDR3 DNA is TGTGCCAGCAGCTTAGGGAGGGGGCGCGAGAGGACCCAGTACTTC. It encodes CASSLGRGRERTQYF.

V usage is TRBV5-4 and J usage is TRBJ1-5; weak D call: TRBD1 (5 bases). Trimming stripped 2 bases from V and 2 bases from J, with 8 bases between. This CDR3 is 14 amino acids long. Germline lookup yields CDR1 SGHNT and CDR2 YYREEE (reference sequence). CDR3 region: CASSFQGGNQPQHF. CDR3 coding DNA: TGTGCCAGCAGCTTCCAGGGAGGCAATCAGCCCCAGCATTTT.

The chain is built from TRBV11-2 and TRBJ1-2; possible D gene TRBD1, 6 bases. Per the germline V gene, CDR1 is SGHAT and CDR2 is FQNNGV. The germline V and J ends were trimmed by 6 bases and 2 bases, with 16 bases remaining between them. This CDR3 spans 15 amino acids. CDR3 nucleotides: TGTGCCAGCAGGAATTACAACGGACAGAACTATGGCTACACCTTC. Translation gives CASRNYNGQNYGYTF.

The V call is TRBV27, the J call TRBJ2-1; 14 nucleotides align to TRBD2. With 5 bases clipped from V and 0 bases from J, the junction kept 9 bases outside the gene matches. Germline lookup yields CDR1 MNHEY and CDR2 SMNVEV (reference sequence). The CDR3 loop spans 19 amino acids. The CDR3: CASSPGTSGSHSSYNEQFF. CDR3 sequence (DNA): TGTGCCAGCAGTCCCGGGACTAGCGGGAGCCACAGCTCCTACAATGAGCAGTTCTTC.

The chain is built from TRBV6-5 and TRBJ1-1; TRBD1 matches at 8 bases. The length of the CDR3 is 14 residues. Germline trimming cut 9 bases from V and 4 bases from J; bases unmatched to any gene: 10. Germline CDR1 and CDR2: MNHEY and SVGAGI. The CDR3 protein is CASQPQGAFTEAFF. CDR3 bases: TGTGCCAGTCAGCCCCAGGGGGCATTCACTGAAGCTTTCTTT.

The gene calls are TRBV10-3 and TRBJ2-1; the D call may be TRBD1 or TRBD2 (5 bases each). V dropped 7 bases and J dropped 8 bases, with 18 bases sitting between them. The CDR3 sequence is 14 residues long. The germline gives CDR1 ENHRY, CDR2 SYGVKD. CDR3 DNA: TGTGCCATCAAGGGAGATATGGGGACGGATGAGCAGTTCTTC. As protein: CAIKGDMGTDEQFF.

The rearrangement joins TRBV25-1 to TRBJ2-3, with D possibly TRBD2 on 6 matching bases. In germline, CDR1 is MGHDK, CDR2 SYGVNS. CDR3 length: 13 residues. V shed 5 bases and J shed 14 bases, with 20 bases lying between them. In DNA, the CDR3 is TGTGCCAGCAGTCCCCAGCGACAGCCGGGAGTGTATTTT. It yields the protein CASSPQRQPGVYF.